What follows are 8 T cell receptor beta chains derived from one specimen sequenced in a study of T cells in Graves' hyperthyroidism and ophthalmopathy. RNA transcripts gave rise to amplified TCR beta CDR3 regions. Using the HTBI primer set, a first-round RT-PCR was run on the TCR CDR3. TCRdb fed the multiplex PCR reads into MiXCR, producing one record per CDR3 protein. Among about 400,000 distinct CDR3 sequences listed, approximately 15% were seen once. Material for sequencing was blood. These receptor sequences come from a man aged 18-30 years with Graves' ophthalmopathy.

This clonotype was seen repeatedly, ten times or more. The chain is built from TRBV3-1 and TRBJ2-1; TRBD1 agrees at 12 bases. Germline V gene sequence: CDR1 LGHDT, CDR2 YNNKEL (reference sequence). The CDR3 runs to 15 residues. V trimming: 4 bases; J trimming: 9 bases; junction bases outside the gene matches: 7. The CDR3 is CASSRPGQGAGEQFF. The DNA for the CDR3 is TGTGCCAGCAGCCGTCCGGGACAGGGGGCCGGTGAGCAGTTCTTC.

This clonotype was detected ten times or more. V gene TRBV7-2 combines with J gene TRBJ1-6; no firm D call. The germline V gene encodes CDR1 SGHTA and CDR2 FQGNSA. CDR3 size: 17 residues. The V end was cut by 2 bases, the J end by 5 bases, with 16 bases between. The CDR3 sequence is CASSLRMSVGNNSPLHF. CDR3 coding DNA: TGTGCCAGCAGCTTAAGAATGTCGGTTGGCAATAATTCACCCCTCCACTTT.

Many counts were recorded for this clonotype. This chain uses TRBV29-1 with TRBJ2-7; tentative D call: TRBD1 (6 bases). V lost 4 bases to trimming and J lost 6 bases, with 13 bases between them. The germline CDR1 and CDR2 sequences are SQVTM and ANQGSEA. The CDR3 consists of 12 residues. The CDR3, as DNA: TGCAGCGTTGCCAGGGGTTCAGCCGAGCAGTACTTC. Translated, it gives CSVARGSAEQYF.

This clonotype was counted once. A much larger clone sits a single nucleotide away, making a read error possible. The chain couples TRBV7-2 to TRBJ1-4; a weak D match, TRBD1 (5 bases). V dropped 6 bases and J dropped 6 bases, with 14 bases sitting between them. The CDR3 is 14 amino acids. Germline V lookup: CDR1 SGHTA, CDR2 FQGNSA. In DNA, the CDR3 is TGTGCCAGCAGTCTGACAGTTGGTGATGAAAAACTGTTTTTT. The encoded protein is CASSLTVGDEKLFF.

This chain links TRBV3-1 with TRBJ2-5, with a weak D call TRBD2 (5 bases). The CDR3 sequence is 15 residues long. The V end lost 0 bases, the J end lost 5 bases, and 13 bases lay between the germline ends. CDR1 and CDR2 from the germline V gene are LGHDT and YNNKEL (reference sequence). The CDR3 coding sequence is TGTGCCAGCAGCCAAGATCTGGAGGTAGAGGAGACCCAGTACTTC. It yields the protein CASSQDLEVEETQYF.

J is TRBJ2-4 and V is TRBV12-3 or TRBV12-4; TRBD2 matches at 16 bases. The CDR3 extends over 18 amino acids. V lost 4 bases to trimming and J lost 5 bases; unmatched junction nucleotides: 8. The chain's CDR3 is CASSSPGLAGGMENIQYF. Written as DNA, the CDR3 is TGTGCCAGCAGTTCCCCGGGACTAGCGGGGGGGATGGAAAACATTCAGTACTTC.

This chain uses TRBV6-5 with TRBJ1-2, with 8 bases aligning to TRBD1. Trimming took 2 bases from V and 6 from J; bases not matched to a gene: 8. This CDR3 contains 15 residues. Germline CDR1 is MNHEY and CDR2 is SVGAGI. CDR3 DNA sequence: TGTGCCAGCAGTTACACTTGGACAGGGTGGAATGGCTACACCTTC. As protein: CASSYTWTGWNGYTF.

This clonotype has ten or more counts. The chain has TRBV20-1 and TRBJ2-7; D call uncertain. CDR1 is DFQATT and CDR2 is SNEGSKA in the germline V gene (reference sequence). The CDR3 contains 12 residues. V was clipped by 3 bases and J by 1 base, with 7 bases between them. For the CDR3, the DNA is TGCAGTGCTAGTGTCTTATCCTACGAGCAGTACTTC. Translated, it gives CSASVLSYEQYF.